This T cell receptor beta chain was observed in a study of control samples from healthy donors and cancer patients. This CDR3 is 14 amino acids long. Between the trimmed V and J ends, which lost 0 bases and 4 bases, there was a span of 9 bases. Germline assignment: CDR1 MNHEY and CDR2 SVGEGT. The data were produced by immunoSEQ multiplex PCR, yet TCRdb's version contains in-frame clones alone and is incomplete. The sample contains some 150,000 clones, just over 90% of which appear only once. The rearrangement joins TRBV6-2 or TRBV6-3 to TRBJ1-1, with a tentative D call TRBD1 (5 bases). The clonotype comes from a woman aged 60-70 years in good health. The sequenced sample consisted of blood. The CDR3 nucleotides read TGTGCCAGCAGTTACTCGTACGGGGGCACTGAAGCTTTCTTT. Its protein is CASSYSYGGTEAFF.